This note documents a single T cell receptor beta chain sequence. This record belongs to a study of blood T cell repertoires in COVID-19. Methods used by the authors: Amplification of reference gene primers was used by the study to estimate nucleated cell counts. Only in-frame clones appear in the TCRdb table, and some are missing; sequencing was by immunoSEQ multiplex PCR. The V and J calls and the clone size are those of that table, but D and trimming were determined from the DNA. The table records roughly 250,000 clones, over 75% of them present only once. This CDR3 has 15 residues. Germline CDR1 is MDHEN and CDR2 is SYDVKM. V was shortened by 1 base and J by 0 bases, with 7 bases between the two germline ends.

This chain connects TRBV28 to TRBJ1-5; D may be TRBD1 (6 bases). The sequence came from a woman aged 40-49 years who had recovered from COVID-19. The sequencing sample was made of peripheral blood. This CDR3 reads CASSLLGGSNQPQHF. CDR3 nucleotides: TGTGCCAGCAGTTTATTAGGGGGTAGCAATCAGCCCCAGCATTTT.